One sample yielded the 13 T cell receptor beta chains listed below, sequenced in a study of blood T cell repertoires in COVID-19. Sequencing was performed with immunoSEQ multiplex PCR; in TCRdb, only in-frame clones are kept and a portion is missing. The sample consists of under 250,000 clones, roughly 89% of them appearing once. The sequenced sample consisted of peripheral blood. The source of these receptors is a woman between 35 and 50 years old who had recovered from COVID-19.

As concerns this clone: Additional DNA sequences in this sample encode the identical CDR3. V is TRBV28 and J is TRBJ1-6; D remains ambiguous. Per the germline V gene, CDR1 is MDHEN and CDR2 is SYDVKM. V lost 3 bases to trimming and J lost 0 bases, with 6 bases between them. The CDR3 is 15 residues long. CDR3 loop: CASSLRGSYNSPLHF. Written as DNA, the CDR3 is TGTGCCAGCAGTTTGCGGGGCTCCTATAATTCACCCCTCCACTTT.

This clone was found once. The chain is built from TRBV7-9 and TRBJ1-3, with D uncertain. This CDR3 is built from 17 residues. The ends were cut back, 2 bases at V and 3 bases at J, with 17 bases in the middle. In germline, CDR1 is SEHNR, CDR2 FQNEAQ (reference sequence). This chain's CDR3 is CASSLNIAQFHGNTIYF. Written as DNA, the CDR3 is TGTGCCAGCAGCTTAAATATAGCCCAGTTCCATGGAAACACCATATATTTT.

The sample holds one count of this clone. CDR3 protein: CASSLVPSSGGETQYF. The CDR3 coding sequence is TGCGCCAGCAGCTTGGTTCCCTCTTCGGGGGGGGAGACCCAGTACTTC. The J gene is TRBJ2-5, the V gene TRBV5-1, with 8 bases aligning to TRBD2. The V segment lost 0 bases and the J segment 5 bases; nucleotides outside the gene matches: 9. Germline V gives CDR1 SGHRS, CDR2 YFSETQ. The CDR3 loop spans 16 amino acids.

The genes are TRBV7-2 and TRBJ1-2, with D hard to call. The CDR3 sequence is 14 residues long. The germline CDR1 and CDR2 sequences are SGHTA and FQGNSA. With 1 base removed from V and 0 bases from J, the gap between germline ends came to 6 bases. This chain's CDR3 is CASSLGLANYGYTF. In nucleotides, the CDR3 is TGTGCCAGCAGCTTAGGCCTAGCTAACTATGGCTACACCTTC.

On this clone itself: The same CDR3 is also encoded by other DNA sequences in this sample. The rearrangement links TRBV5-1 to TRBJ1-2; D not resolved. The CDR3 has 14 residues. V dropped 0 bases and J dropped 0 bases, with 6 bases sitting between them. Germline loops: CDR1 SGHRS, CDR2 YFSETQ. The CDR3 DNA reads TGCGCCAGCAGCTTGGAAAGCCCTAACTATGGCTACACCTTC. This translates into CASSLESPNYGYTF.

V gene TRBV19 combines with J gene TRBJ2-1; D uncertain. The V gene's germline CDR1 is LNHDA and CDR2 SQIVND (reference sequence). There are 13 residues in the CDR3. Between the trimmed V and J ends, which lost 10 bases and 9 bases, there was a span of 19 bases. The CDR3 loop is CATQVTEGLEQFF. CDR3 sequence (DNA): TGTGCCACCCAGGTCACGGAAGGCCTTGAGCAGTTCTTC.

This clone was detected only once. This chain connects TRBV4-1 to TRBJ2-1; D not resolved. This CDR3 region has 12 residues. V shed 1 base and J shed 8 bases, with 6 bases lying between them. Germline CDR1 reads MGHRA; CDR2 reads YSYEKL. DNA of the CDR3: TGCGCCAGCAGCCAAGCGGGTGATGAGCAGTTCTTC. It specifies CASSQAGDEQFF.

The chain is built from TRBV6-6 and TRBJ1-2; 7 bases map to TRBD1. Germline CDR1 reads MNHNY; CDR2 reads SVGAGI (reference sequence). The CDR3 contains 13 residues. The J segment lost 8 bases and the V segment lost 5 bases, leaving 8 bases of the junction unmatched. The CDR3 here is CASSQDRAGGYTF. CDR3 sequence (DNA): TGTGCCAGCAGTCAAGACAGGGCGGGAGGCTACACCTTC.

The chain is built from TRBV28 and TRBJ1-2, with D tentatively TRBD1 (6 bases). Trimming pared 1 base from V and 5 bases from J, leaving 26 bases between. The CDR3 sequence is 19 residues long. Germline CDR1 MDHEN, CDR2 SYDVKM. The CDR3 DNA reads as TGTGCCAGCAGTTTATTGGTGAACAGGGCCAACCGCGCGGGTTATGGCTACACCTTC. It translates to CASSLLVNRANRAGYGYTF.

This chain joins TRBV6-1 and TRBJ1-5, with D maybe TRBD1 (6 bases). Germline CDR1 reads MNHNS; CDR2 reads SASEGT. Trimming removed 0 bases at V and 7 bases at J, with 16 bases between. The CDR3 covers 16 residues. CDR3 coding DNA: TGTGCCAGCAGTGAAGCTTTAAGGACAGTTCGACAGCCCCAGCATTTT. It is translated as CASSEALRTVRQPQHF.

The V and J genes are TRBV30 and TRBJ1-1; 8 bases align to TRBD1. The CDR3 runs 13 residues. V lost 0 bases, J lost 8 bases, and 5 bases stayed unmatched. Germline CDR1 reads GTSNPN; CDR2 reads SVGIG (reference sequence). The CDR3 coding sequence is TGTGCCTGGAGTGTACCGGACAGGGTCGAAGCTTTCTTT. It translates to CAWSVPDRVEAFF.

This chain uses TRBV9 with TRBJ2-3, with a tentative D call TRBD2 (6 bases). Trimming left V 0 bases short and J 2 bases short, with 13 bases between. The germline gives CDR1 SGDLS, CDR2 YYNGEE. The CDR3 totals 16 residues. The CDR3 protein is CASSVAGRGLTDTQYF. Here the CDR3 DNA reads TGTGCCAGCAGCGTAGCCGGACGGGGACTCACAGATACGCAGTATTTT.

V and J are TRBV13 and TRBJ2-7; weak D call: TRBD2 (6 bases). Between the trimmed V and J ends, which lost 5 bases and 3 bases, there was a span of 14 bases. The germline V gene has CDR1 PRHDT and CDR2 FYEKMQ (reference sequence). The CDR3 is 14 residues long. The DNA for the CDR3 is TGTGCCAGCAGCGGAGGGGAGGCCGGCTACGAGCAGTACTTC. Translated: CASSGGEAGYEQYF.